The source of this T cell receptor beta chain is a study of cytomegalovirus exposure and HLA in healthy donors (dated by TCRdb to 2016 to 2017). Looking at the study overall: According to an earlier analysis of 450 to 650 of the donors, about 180 million T cells yielded 117 million unique TCR beta sequences and 276 Gb of sequence data. About 300 gigabases of sequencing data and around 80 million unique TCR sequences made up an early release that covered 500 to 700 HLA-typed donors. The genetic ancestry cluster associated with self-reported Caucasian donors included roughly four fifths of the roughly 380 genotyped donors. The study aimed to test whether cataloging public T cell receptors could reveal signatures of past pathogen exposure. The study used immunosequencing to profile the T cell repertoires of under 700 subjects and linked those repertoires to cytomegalovirus serostatus. Along with the roughly 700-subject first cohort, a separate validation cohort of over a hundred different subjects was used. The study combined high-throughput TCR immunosequencing, statistical association of individual TCRs with disease status, and machine learning to predict cytomegalovirus infection status. In a later analysis, previously published TCR beta repertoires from roughly 710 donors were re-analyzed and high-resolution HLA genotyping was added so that TCR occurrence patterns could be studied. Rather than using new phenotypic data, the later analysis identified candidate immune exposures from TCR beta sequences and from how often those sequences occurred across donors. An earlier analysis of around 580 of the donors used high-throughput TCR beta sequencing to judge whether each TCR beta V gene segment behaved as functional or pseudogenic. Donor age, sex, ethnicity and CMV serostatus were collected together with the repertoire data. Genome-wide SNP genotypes for about 65% of the 666 donors were used in a later genetic analysis, which treated that subset as a discovery cohort. Every repertoire in the discovery cohort had been generated on one and the same sequencing platform. Both class I and class II loci were covered by HLA typing, at four-digit resolution. The number of donors typed differed by locus, with about 629-630 for A, B, C, DRB1 and DQB1, 522 for DQA1, 606 for DPA1, and 472 for DPB1. Several DR-DQ haplotypes were treated as single units for association and clustering because of strong linkage in the cohort. Among about 370 genotyped donors of the cohort, an average of about 240,000 unique TCR beta nucleotide sequences was sequenced per donor, of which about 19% were non-productive.

In total, 666 healthy bone marrow donors made up the cohort. Cohort members were all nominally healthy when sampled, although unrecorded immune exposures were likely present. The donor tested CMV seronegative, placing the donor among the 350 to 400 seronegative members of the cohort. Each donor provided a peripheral blood sample, and peripheral blood mononuclear cells were used for TCR beta sequencing. Genomic DNA was extracted from the blood cell samples with the Qiagen DNeasy Blood Extraction Kit. The library was made by the immunoSEQ multiplex PCR assay. For the multiplex PCR, a mixture combining 60 forward primers for TCR Vbeta segments and 13 reverse primers for TCR Jbeta segments was used. The CDR3 region of rearranged TCR beta genes was amplified from genomic DNA by a multiplex PCR assay. Amplified TCR beta libraries were sequenced as 87-base-pair reads on the Illumina HiSeq System. Per the source publication's procedure: A later analysis tallied roughly 76 million unique TCR beta chains across the 550 to 850 repertoires, and approximately 12 million of those chains were shared by two or more donors. A nearest-neighbor algorithm error-corrected the raw reads and collapsed the reads into unique sequences, merging closely related sequences to remove PCR and sequencing errors. V, D and J gene segments were assigned by aligning CDR3 sequences to IMGT reference sequences. For a sequence to be retained, a match of at least six nucleotides to both a V gene segment and a J gene segment was required. Rearrangements were called productive when the CDR3 lacked stop codons and stayed in frame with V and J; all others were non-productive. Following IMGT convention, CDR3 was defined as the stretch from the second conserved V-encoded cysteine up to the conserved J-encoded phenylalanine. The earlier analysis of about 590 of the donors excluded sequences that lacked an unambiguous match to a single V gene segment. An earlier analysis of 550 to 650 of the donors classified V segments as functional when productive rearrangements were above 56.7% and as segregating when the standard deviation between donors was above 5%. A statistical classification framework was developed to diagnose cytomegalovirus status using the catalog of TCR beta chain sequences. In a later analysis, V and J genes were assigned by comparing TCR nucleotide sequences against IMGT/GENE-DB human TR gene sequences. The TCRdist pipeline was used in a later analysis to assign CDR3 sequences and most-parsimonious VDJ recombination scenarios. In a later analysis, each TCR beta chain was defined by its CDR3 amino acid sequence together with its V-gene family, and reads without a unique V-gene family were excluded. In a later analysis, several hundred highly shared, low-generation-probability nucleotide sequences were removed to address suspected cross-contamination and a sequencing artifact. In a later analysis, a clonal expansion index was calculated for each public chain from normalized within-repertoire ranks of inferred template counts. A later analysis computed generation probabilities with a VDJ recombination model fitted to out-of-frame rearrangements, and checked the results against IGoR. In a later analysis, hypergeometric tests were used to score TCR-TCR, TCR-HLA and TCR-CMV co-occurrence, with a repertoire-size bias correction applied to TCR pairs. To estimate false discovery rates, a later analysis permuted the HLA or CMV assignments 20 times. In a later analysis, co-occurring TCRs were grouped using DBSCAN, with TCRdist sequence similarity added in when clustering inside HLA-allele-positive subsets. Co-occurrence clustering excluded repertoires with fewer than 30,000 or more than 120,000 public chains, plus five with anomalous nucleotide sharing. As stored in TCRdb, this immuneACCESS dataset retains in-frame rearrangements with V and J assigned. A fraction of the clones does not appear; measured against another copy, unresolved V genes explain less than half of the discrepancy, and the remainder lacks a known reason. V and J calls and clone size are given by that table; D and trimming were obtained from the DNA. For this sample there are nearly 110,000 clones; 60% to 80% appear just once. The biggest ten clones account for 2.5% to 3.5% of the sample.

Remarks on this clone: Its antigen is not yet known. No base-level quality is on record; no much larger clone is a single base apart.

V and J are trimmed by 9 bases and 2 bases, and the gene matches miss 12 bases of the junction. The CDR3 covers 15 residues, taking in both the cysteine and the phenylalanine. Of all the DNA, just the CDR3 is kept, 45 bases in frame from base 1. The germline V gene (reference sequence) gives CDR1 as LNHDA and CDR2 as SQIVND. Overall study results and their limits: This cohort had only TCR beta chains sequenced, and the lack of alpha or paired-chain data limited which features could be detected. In a later analysis, several top co-occurrence clusters were reported to appear linked to parvovirus B19, influenza, CMV and Epstein-Barr virus. Because HLA typing was missing for some donors at each locus, association tests included only the typed subset. In a later analysis, most CMV-associated TCR beta chains were found to appear HLA-restricted, with HLA associations seemingly driven largely by CMV exposure. Most TCR sequences were observed very rarely across donors, whereas some public TCRs were present in many individuals. A further reported finding was that TCR beta sequences accurately predicted the HLA-A and HLA-B alleles for most subjects in the first cohort. Fewer than 20 rarely observed V segments, including chromosome 9 orphons, were excluded from the earlier analysis of a few hundred of the donors because counts were too low. Correlated functional status among segregating V segments might be attributable to linkage disequilibrium, but an unknown experimental factor could not be ruled out. Because the 87-base-pair reads could not distinguish some IMGT-functional V segments, including TRBV6-2 and TRBV6-3, those segments were excluded. In an earlier analysis of some 500 of the donors, most TCR beta V segments were observed in productive rearrangements about 90% or about 30% of the time, broadly matching IMGT annotations. In the study, around 150 TCR beta chains were listed as associated with cytomegalovirus. In a later analysis, about 17,000 TCR beta sequences were associated with specific HLA alleles at a false discovery rate of 0.05. Strong co-occurrence of HLA alleles, especially DR and DQ, made assigning TCR associations to individual alleles difficult. Compared with equally common non-associated chains, HLA-associated TCR beta chains in a later analysis were more clonally expanded and had lower generation probabilities. For the cohort, immune exposure information was limited to CMV serostatus. The authors suggested that the approach could potentially be generalized to other disease states and immunological phenotypes. In both the original and validation cohorts, the classifier was reported to diagnose cytomegalovirus status with high specificity and sensitivity. An association between a missense DCLRE1C variant and V-gene and J-gene trimming of TCR beta chains was found in a later genetic analysis and replicated in an independent cohort. According to a later analysis, TCR association rates differed among HLA loci, with DRB1 alleles showing the most associated TCRs and HLA-C alleles showing the fewest. A cluster of highly shared sequence variants was judged likely to be a technical artifact of the sequencing pipeline. In vitro tests confirmed that a few of the cytomegalovirus-associated TCR beta chains recognize cytomegalovirus antigens. Sequencing depth was assumed to be roughly uniform across donors in the presence/absence analyses, though that assumption may not hold. In a later genetic analysis, fewer N-insertions in productive TCRs were reported among donors in an Asian-associated ancestry cluster than the roughly 710-donor mean.

This TCR derives from a female donor in good health and CMV-seronegative. Sequenced sample: PBMCs. Recombination linked TRBV19 to TRBJ2-7, with 8 bases matching TRBD2. The sequenced DNA is TGTGCCAGCTCCTGGGCGGCGGGAGGTCCCTACGAGCAGTACTTC. The translation is CASSWAAGGPYEQYF. Full variable domain (CDR3 extended with the reference TRBV19 and TRBJ2-7 proteins): DGGITQSPKYLFRKEGQNVTLSCEQNLNHDAMYWYRQDPGQGLRLIYYSQIVNDFQKGDIAEGYSVSREKKESFPLTVTSAQKNPTAFYLCASSWAAGGPYEQYFGPGTRLTVT.